Described below is a single TCR beta chain sequence and its context. Its specificity is not known. The junction departs from the called germline gene at one end, perhaps through a read error. The PCR ran on 60 Vbeta and 13 Jbeta primers. Clones were read by immunoSEQ multiplex PCR, and TCRdb kept only the in-frame ones, dropping some. Of approximately 220,000 clones listed, approximately 88% are singletons. The sample belongs to a study of cytomegalovirus exposure and HLA in healthy donors. Study summary: Early on, a data release was issued that held tens of millions of unique TCRs from HLA-typed donors. Study observations and caveats: The study had only CMV serostatus as immune exposure information. The listing of about 150 TCR beta chains classed them as cytomegalovirus-associated.

The CDR3 loop spans 16 amino acids. Germline values: CDR1 SSHAT, CDR2 FNYEAQ (reference sequence). The chain has TRBV7-7 and TRBJ2-7; 13 bases fit TRBD2. This clonotype was obtained from a boy younger than 10 in good health and CMV-seronegative. Sequencing was performed on PBMCs. The CDR3 DNA reads as TGTGCTAGCAGCCGGACTAGCGGGAGCCCTTTTTTCGAGCAGTACTTC. It specifies CASSRTSGSPFFEQYF.